These T cell receptor beta chains were read from a single sample in a study of shared clonotypes between healthy human individuals. Only in-frame clones appear in the TCRdb table, and some are missing; sequencing was by immunoSEQ multiplex PCR. This sample yields about 1.1 million clones, of which more than 75% are seen a single time; 0.61% belongs to the top ten. The sequencing sample was made of memory CD4+ T cells from PBMCs. The receptors shown here come from a man aged 18 to 35 in good health. Some clones in this sample may be carry-over from other donors' samples. Each CDR3 is given with its conserved first and last residue. The D gene is left open where the match is weak. Clone size is given for some rows only: seen once, a few or many times, or a class if the clone is expanded.

TRBJ1-2 | TRBD1 | TRBV19 | NA | CASSRQGGYTF | TGTGCCAGTAGCAGACAGGGTGGCTACACCTTC
TRBJ2-7 | NA | TRBV5-1 | NA | CASSSVAGGTGYEQYF | TGCGCCAGCAGCTCGGTGGCGGGAGGGACAGGCTACGAGCAGTACTTC
TRBJ2-3 | TRBD1 | TRBV5-8 | NA | CASSVGTGPAGDTQYF | TGTGCCAGCAGCGTGGGGACAGGGCCGGCGGGCGATACGCAGTATTTT
TRBJ1-5 | TRBD1 | TRBV6-5 | NA | CASSLGGQGSQPQHF | TGTGCCAGCAGTTTAGGGGGACAGGGCAGTCAGCCCCAGCATTTT
TRBJ2-2 | TRBD2 | TRBV10-3 | few | CAISGAGADTGELFF | TGTGCCATCAGTGGAGCGGGAGCGGACACCGGGGAGCTGTTTTTT
TRBJ2-3 | NA | TRBV5-1 | few | CASSDLGQDTQYF | TGCGCCAGCAGCGACTTGGGTCAGGATACGCAGTATTTT
TRBJ2-6 | NA | TRBV5-1 | NA | CASSYGALSGANVLTF | TGCGCCAGCAGCTACGGGGCGCTATCTGGGGCCAACGTCCTGACTTTC
TRBJ2-2 | NA | TRBV9 | NA | CASSSYGGTGELFF | TGTGCCAGCAGCTCATACGGAGGCACCGGGGAGCTGTTTTTT
TRBJ2-5 | NA | TRBV2 | NA | CASRTDQETQYF | TGTGCCAGCAGGACGGATCAAGAGACCCAGTACTTC
TRBJ1-2 | NA | TRBV28 | NA | CASSFHGRDYGYTF | TGTGCCAGCAGTTTCCACGGGCGAGACTATGGCTACACCTTC
TRBJ2-2 | NA | TRBV10-3 | NA | CAISETAGGTGELFF | TGTGCCATCAGTGAGACGGCAGGAGGGACCGGGGAGCTGTTTTTT
TRBJ2-3 | NA | TRBV27 | NA | CASSLLSTDTQYF | TGTGCCAGCAGTTTACTTAGCACAGATACGCAGTATTTT
TRBJ2-5 | TRBD1 | TRBV15 | NA | CATEDRGYQETQYF | TGTGCCACCGAGGACAGGGGGTACCAAGAGACCCAGTACTTC
TRBJ2-2 | TRBD1 | TRBV28 | NA | CASIQGGQGGELFF | TGTGCCAGCATCCAAGGGGGACAGGGCGGGGAGCTGTTTTTT
TRBJ2-7 | NA | TRBV19 | few | CASSQPRDSTYEQYF | TGTGCCAGCTCCCAACCACGTGACAGTACCTACGAGCAGTACTTC
TRBJ2-3 | TRBD1 | TRBV6-4 | NA | CASSERGGTGQRDTQYF | TGTGCCAGCAGTGAACGAGGGGGGACAGGGCAACGAGATACGCAGTATTTT